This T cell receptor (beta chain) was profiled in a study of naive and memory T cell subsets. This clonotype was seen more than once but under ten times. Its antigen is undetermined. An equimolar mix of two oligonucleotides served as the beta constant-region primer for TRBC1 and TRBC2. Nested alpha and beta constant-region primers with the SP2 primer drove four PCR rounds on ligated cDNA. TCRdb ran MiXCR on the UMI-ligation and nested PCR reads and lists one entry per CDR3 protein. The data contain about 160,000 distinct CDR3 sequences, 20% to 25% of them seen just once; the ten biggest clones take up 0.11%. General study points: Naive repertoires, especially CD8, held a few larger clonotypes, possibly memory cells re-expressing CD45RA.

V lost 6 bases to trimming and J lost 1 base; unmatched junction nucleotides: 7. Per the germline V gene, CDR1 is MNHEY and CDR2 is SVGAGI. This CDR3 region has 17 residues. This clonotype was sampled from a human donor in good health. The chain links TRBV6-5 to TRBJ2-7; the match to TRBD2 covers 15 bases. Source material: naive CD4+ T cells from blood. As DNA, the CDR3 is TGTGCCAGCAGCAGGACGGGACTAGCGGGAGGTTCCTACGAGCAGTACTTC. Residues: CASSRTGLAGGSYEQYF.